This entry lists 21 T cell receptor beta chains sequenced from one sample in a study of naive and memory T cell subsets. An equimolar mix of two oligonucleotides served as the beta constant-region primer for TRBC1 and TRBC2. TCRdb redid the calling of the UMI-ligation and nested PCR reads with MiXCR, one entry per CDR3 protein. The sample contains some 85,000 distinct CDR3 sequences, roughly 14% of which appear only once. The sequenced material came from central memory CD4+ T cells from blood. These receptors all come from a human donor in good health.

This rearrangement joins TRBV24-1 to TRBJ2-3, with a weak D call TRBD2 (6 bases). Germline values: CDR1 KGHDR, CDR2 SFDVKD. Trimming shortened V by 7 bases and J by 3 bases, and 16 bases separated the two germline ends. The CDR3 is 15 amino acids. The CDR3 nucleotides are TGTGCCACCAGGAGAGGTAGCGGACAAACAGATACGCAGTATTTT. Protein product: CATRRGSGQTDTQYF.

This clonotype was observed a few times. The V gene is TRBV28, the J gene TRBJ2-1; TRBD2 aligns across 7 bases. Germline CDR1 reads MDHEN; CDR2 reads SYDVKM. The length of the CDR3 is 16 residues. The J segment lost 2 bases and the V segment lost 6 bases, leaving 10 bases of the junction unmatched. Written as DNA, the CDR3 is TGTGCCAGCAGCCGAATAGCGGGCGTGGCCTACAATGAGCAGTTCTTC. Protein sequence: CASSRIAGVAYNEQFF. The whole variable domain, remainder taken from reference TRBV28 and TRBJ2-1, is DVKVTQSSRYLVKRTGEKVFLECVQDMDHENMFWYRQDPGLGLRLIYFSYDVKMKEKGDIPEGYSVSREKKERFSLILESASTNQTSMYLCASSRIAGVAYNEQFFGPGTRLTVL.

This chain uses TRBV5-1 with TRBJ1-6, with 9 positions matching TRBD1. This CDR3 contains 16 residues. Germline V gives CDR1 SGHRS, CDR2 YFSETQ. The J segment lost 9 bases and the V segment lost 4 bases, leaving 11 bases of the junction unmatched. This CDR3 is CASSGLTGGGGSPLHF. The CDR3 DNA sequence: TGCGCCAGCAGCGGCCTCACAGGGGGCGGTGGTTCACCCCTCCACTTT.

This clonotype has only a few counts. V is TRBV24-1 and J is TRBJ2-5; D possibly corresponds to TRBD2 (5 bases). Germline CDR1 and CDR2: KGHDR and SFDVKD. The CDR3 has 15 residues. V was trimmed by 2 bases and J by 5 bases, leaving 14 bases between them. The CDR3 region is CATSDSWTGLETQYF. In nucleotides, the CDR3 is TGTGCCACCAGTGATTCGTGGACGGGGTTGGAGACCCAGTACTTC.

The chain is built from TRBV29-1 and TRBJ2-1; tentative D call: TRBD2 (5 bases). V shed 4 bases and J shed 10 bases, with 14 bases lying between them. The CDR3 is 12 amino acids. The germline CDR1 and CDR2 sequences are SQVTM and ANQGSEA. The CDR3 bases are TGCAGCGTTGTAGTCGGGGAACGGGAGCAGTTCTTC. Its protein is CSVVVGEREQFF.

This clonotype has more than one count but fewer than ten. This chain uses TRBV11-3 with TRBJ2-7; 7 positions agree with TRBD1. The CDR3 consists of 14 residues. The V and J ends lost 5 bases and 6 bases, in that order; junction bases with no gene match: 10. From germline, CDR1 is SGHNT and CDR2 YENEEA. The CDR3 loop reads CASSPGQIPGEQYF. The CDR3 DNA reads TGTGCCAGCAGCCCGGGACAGATCCCTGGCGAGCAGTACTTC.

CDR3 region: CSLRNEVGAGEETQYF. DNA of the CDR3: TGCAGTCTTCGAAATGAGGTCGGGGCCGGGGAAGAGACCCAGTACTTC. The chain has TRBV20-1 and TRBJ2-5; D is tentatively TRBD1 or TRBD2 (5 bases each). The V gene lost 8 bases and the J gene lost 3 bases, with 25 bases spanning the gap. The CDR3 is made up of 16 amino acids. Germline V CDR1 and CDR2: DFQATT, SNEGSKA (reference sequence).

This clonotype has more than one count but fewer than ten. The gene calls are TRBV6-2 or TRBV6-3 and TRBJ2-7, with D possibly being TRBD1 or TRBD2 (5 bases each). V lost 6 bases to trimming and J lost 4 bases, with 25 bases between them. The germline V gene has CDR1 MNHEY and CDR2 SVGEGT. This CDR3 has 17 amino acids. The DNA of the CDR3 is TGTGCCAGCAGCCAACGGGACCAACGTTCCCGACGATACGAGCAGTACTTC. Translating gives CASSQRDQRSRRYEQYF.

In its sample, this clonotype was seen a few times. The genes are TRBV5-1 and TRBJ1-3; D gene ambiguous. The CDR3 has 16 residues. Trimming shortened V by 1 base and J by 4 bases, and 15 bases separated the two germline ends. Germline values: CDR1 SGHRS, CDR2 YFSETQ. CDR3 DNA: TGCGCCAGCAGCTTGAACCAGGCGGCAGCGGGAAACACCATATATTTT. Protein sequence: CASSLNQAAAGNTIYF.

In this sample, this clonotype turned up many times. The V call is TRBV7-9, the J call TRBJ2-5; D is unresolved. The germline V and J ends were trimmed by 2 bases and 1 base, with 8 bases remaining between them. Germline lookup yields CDR1 SEHNR and CDR2 FQNEAQ (reference sequence). The CDR3 consists of 14 residues. CDR3 sequence: CASSLRRPQETQYF. The CDR3, as DNA: TGTGCCAGCAGCTTAAGGCGGCCCCAAGAGACCCAGTACTTC.

This clonotype was detected a few times. V and J are TRBV27 and TRBJ2-5, with unresolved D. The CDR3 is 11 amino acids. The V end was cut by 7 bases, the J end by 5 bases, with 8 bases between. Germline-derived CDR1 and CDR2 are MNHEY and SMNVEV (reference sequence). CDR3 bases: TGTGCCAGCATGGGCTGGGAGACCCAGTACTTC. Translated: CASMGWETQYF.

This clonotype appeared a few times. The V and J genes are TRBV12-3 or TRBV12-4 and TRBJ2-3; D is perhaps TRBD2 (5 bases). Trimming cost V 7 bases and J 5 bases, with 19 bases left between them. CDR3 length: 15 residues. CDR3 amino acids: CASILNGESQDTQYF. For the CDR3, the DNA is TGTGCCAGCATACTCAACGGGGAGAGTCAAGATACGCAGTATTTT.

There are a few counts of this clonotype. This rearrangement joins TRBV9 to TRBJ2-1; perhaps TRBD1 as D (6 bases). Germline V lookup: CDR1 SGDLS, CDR2 YYNGEE. This CDR3 region has 14 residues. V was pared by 3 bases and J by 7 bases, with 14 bases between. The CDR3 protein is CASSEGHPRNEQFF. In DNA form, the CDR3 reads TGTGCCAGCAGCGAGGGACACCCTCGGAATGAGCAGTTCTTC. The variable domain in full, with the rest retrieved from reference TRBV9 and TRBJ2-1, is DSGVTQTPKHLITATGQRVTLRCSPRSGDLSVYWYQQSLDQGLQFLIQYYNGEERAKGNILERFSAQQFPDLHSELNLSSLELGDSALYFCASSEGHPRNEQFFGPGTRLTVL.

This clonotype showed up many times. The chain couples TRBV18 to TRBJ1-1; the D gene is possibly TRBD1 (6 bases). Between the trimmed V and J ends, which lost 5 bases and 3 bases, there was a span of 10 bases. From germline, CDR1 is KGHSH and CDR2 LQKENI. The CDR3 length is 13 residues. The CDR3 loop is CASSSGQYTEAFF. CDR3 in DNA: TGTGCCAGCTCATCAGGACAGTACACTGAAGCTTTCTTT.

This chain joins TRBV6-2 or TRBV6-3 and TRBJ1-2; D call uncertain. The CDR3 is made up of 13 amino acids. Per the germline V gene, CDR1 is MNHEY and CDR2 is SVGEGT. V dropped 2 bases and J dropped 7 bases, with 11 bases sitting between them. The CDR3 DNA follows: TGTGCCAGCAGTTACGCCAGCAGTATTGGCTACACCTTC. This encodes CASSYASSIGYTF.

This clonotype occurred many times. This chain uses TRBV6-1 with TRBJ2-3; possibly TRBD1 or TRBD2 for D (5 bases each). Germline V gene data show CDR1 as MNHNS and CDR2 as SASEGT. The V and J ends lost 6 bases and 1 base respectively, with 17 bases between them. This CDR3 is built from 16 residues. The DNA for the CDR3 is TGTGCCAGCAGCGTTGAGGGGACGTTGGGCACAGATACGCAGTATTTT. Protein: CASSVEGTLGTDTQYF.

This clonotype was seen only a few times. This sequence joins TRBV6-6 and TRBJ1-1, with D possibly being TRBD1 (6 bases). Trimming pared 7 bases from V and 6 bases from J, leaving 15 bases between. The CDR3 is 13 residues long. From germline, CDR1 is MNHNY and CDR2 SVGAGI (reference sequence). The CDR3, as DNA: TGTGCCAGCAAGTCTGACAGGCCCCCTGAAGCTTTCTTT. Protein: CASKSDRPPEAFF.

At least ten counts were recorded for this clonotype. The gene calls are TRBV9 and TRBJ2-3; maybe TRBD1 (5 bases). CDR1 is SGDLS and CDR2 is YYNGEE in the germline V gene. Trimming removed 3 bases from V and 0 bases from J, with 11 bases in between. CDR3 length: 15 residues. The CDR3 bases are TGTGCCAGCAGCGAGGACACCCGTAGCACAGATACGCAGTATTTT. It specifies CASSEDTRSTDTQYF.

This clonotype came up a few times. This sequence joins TRBV4-3 and TRBJ1-2, with D possibly being TRBD1 (6 bases). The CDR3 sequence is 15 residues long. Germline V gene lookup returns CDR1 LGHNA and CDR2 YSLEER. V lost 0 bases and J 7 bases, leaving 15 bases between the germline ends. The CDR3 is CASSQEGGIVVGYTF. The CDR3 DNA sequence: TGCGCCAGCAGCCAAGAAGGGGGGATCGTGGTTGGCTACACCTTC.

This clonotype was counted ten times or more. The chain couples TRBV6-2 or TRBV6-3 to TRBJ2-1; 13 bases line up with TRBD2. Germline V gene lookup returns CDR1 MNHEY and CDR2 SVGEGT. CDR3 length: 15 residues. The trim removed 5 bases at V and 9 bases at J, leaving 7 bases unmatched. CDR3 region: CASSRGTSGTGEQFF. DNA for the CDR3: TGTGCCAGCAGTCGGGGGACTAGCGGGACCGGTGAGCAGTTCTTC.

This clonotype was seen only a few times. This chain uses TRBV3-1 with TRBJ1-4; D is unclear. In germline, CDR1 is LGHDT, CDR2 YNNKEL (reference sequence). The CDR3 contains 16 residues. Trimming removed 0 bases from V and 5 bases from J, with 13 bases in between. CDR3 DNA: TGTGCCAGCAGCCAAGAAGGACTCGGGAAGAATGAAAAACTGTTTTTT. Translated: CASSQEGLGKNEKLFF.